The following is a TCR beta chain sequence with its context. The CDR3 end is not reached by the read, which stops 3 residues before it; the germline J gene fills it in. HPV was found by MY09/MY11 PCR and dot-blot genotyping. Some clones are missing from TCRdb's copy, which holds only in-frame ones; the method was immunoSEQ multiplex PCR. The sample table sets out fewer than 40,000 clones. The data were taken from a study of T cells in women clearing cervical HPV infection. About the study: Cases: HPV16-related CIN3 or worse on histology, 2 invasive cancers.

The CDR3 consists of 15 residues. Germline V lookup: CDR1 SEHNR, CDR2 FQNEAQ (reference sequence). Unmatched junction bases numbered 5, after V lost 1 base and J lost 8 bases. This TCR was recovered from a woman between 18 and 69 years old with a cervical HPV16 infection that either progressed to CIN3+ or cleared (not recorded which). The sample was blood buffy coat. V is TRBV7-9 and J is TRBJ1-6; 7 nucleotides line up with TRBD1. This chain's CDR3 is CASSLGDRADSPLHF. CDR3 DNA, as far as it was read: TGTGCCAGCAGCTTAGGAGACAGGGCGGATTCACCC.